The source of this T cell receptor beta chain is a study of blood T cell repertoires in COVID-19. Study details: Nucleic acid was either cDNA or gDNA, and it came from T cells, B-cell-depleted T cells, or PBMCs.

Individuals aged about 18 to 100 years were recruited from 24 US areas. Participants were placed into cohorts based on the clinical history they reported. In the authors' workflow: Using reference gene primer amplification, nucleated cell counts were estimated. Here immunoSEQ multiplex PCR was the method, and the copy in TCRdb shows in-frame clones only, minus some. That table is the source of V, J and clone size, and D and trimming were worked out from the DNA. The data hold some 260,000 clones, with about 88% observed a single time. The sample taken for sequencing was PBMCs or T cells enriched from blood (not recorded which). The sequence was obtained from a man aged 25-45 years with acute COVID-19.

The chain's CDR3 is CASSNLHVEGYTF. CDR3 coding DNA: TGTGCCAGCAGTAACCTCCATGTGGAGGGCTACACCTTC. V usage is TRBV13 and J usage is TRBJ1-2; D is ambiguous. The V gene's germline CDR1 is PRHDT and CDR2 FYEKMQ (reference sequence). The CDR3 totals 13 residues. Trimming took 6 bases from V and 8 from J, leaving 16 bases between them. Drawing the rest from reference TRBV13 and TRBJ1-2, the complete variable domain is AAGVIQSPRHLIKEKRETATLKCYPIPRHDTVYWYQQGPGQDPQFLISFYEKMQSDKGSIPDRFSAQQFSDYHSELNMSSLELGDSALYFCASSNLHVEGYTFGSGTRLTVV.